This T cell receptor (beta chain) was recovered during a study of blood T cell repertoires in COVID-19. Produced via immunoSEQ multiplex PCR; TCRdb's table is partial and in-frame only. The repertoire holds around 240,000 clones, approximately 85% seen once, with 1.5% to 2% in the top ten. V gave up 0 bases and J gave up 0 bases, with 5 bases separating them. This CDR3 spans 14 amino acids. The germline V gene encodes CDR1 MDHEN and CDR2 SYDVKM. The genes are TRBV28 and TRBJ1-1; no clear D. Sequencing input: PBMCs or T cells enriched from blood (not recorded which). The sequence derives from a woman in her forties or fifties who had recovered from COVID-19. CDR3 in DNA: TGTGCCAGCAGTTTATGGCAGATGAACACTGAAGCTTTCTTT. Its protein is CASSLWQMNTEAFF.